This entry lists 17 T cell receptor beta chains sequenced from one sample in a study of T cells in Graves' hyperthyroidism and ophthalmopathy. Amplified TCR beta CDR3 regions derived from RNA transcripts. First-round RT-PCR targeting the TCR CDR3 was performed with the HTBI primer set. One entry per CDR3 protein results from TCRdb running MiXCR on the multiplex PCR reads. The table shows about 400,000 distinct CDR3 sequences, with roughly 13% occurring only once. Sequenced material: blood. All receptors come from a man aged 50 to 59 with Graves' ophthalmopathy.

This clonotype was counted many times. The chain uses TRBV18 and TRBJ1-2; weak D call: TRBD1 (6 bases). The CDR3 loop spans 14 amino acids. Germline V gene data show CDR1 as KGHSH and CDR2 as LQKENI. V was pared by 2 bases and J by 13 bases, with 20 bases between. The CDR3 here is CASSPGGSLGFGTF. CDR3 DNA sequence: TGTGCCAGCTCACCAGGGGGCTCCCTGGGGTTTGGCACCTTC.

This clonotype was seen many times. CDR3 region: CAWGSQGIRYEQYF. CDR3 DNA: TGTGCCTGGGGGAGCCAGGGAATTAGGTACGAGCAGTACTTC. The gene calls are TRBV30 and TRBJ2-7, with D possibly called TRBD1 or TRBD2 (5 bases each). CDR3 length: 14 amino acids. The V end was cut by 5 bases, the J end by 4 bases, with 18 bases between. The germline CDR1 and CDR2 sequences are GTSNPN and SVGIG (reference sequence).

This clonotype was detected many times. The chain employs TRBV5-1 and TRBJ2-3; D may be TRBD1 or TRBD2 (5 bases each). V lost 4 bases and J 4 bases, leaving 16 bases between the germline ends. The CDR3 length is 15 residues. Germline values: CDR1 SGHRS, CDR2 YFSETQ. The CDR3 protein is CASSIQGVAADTQYF. As DNA, the CDR3 is TGCGCCAGCAGCATCCAGGGAGTCGCCGCAGATACGCAGTATTTT.

This clonotype was detected ten times or more. The rearrangement uses TRBV12-3 or TRBV12-4 and TRBJ2-7, with 9 bases lining up with TRBD1. The CDR3 is 18 amino acids. V dropped 5 bases and J dropped 3; count of bases not matched to a gene: 17. The CDR3 is CASSATGGVGGARYEQYF. DNA of the CDR3: TGTGCCAGCAGTGCCACAGGGGGCGTTGGCGGGGCACGCTACGAGCAGTACTTC.

The V and J genes are TRBV6-4 and TRBJ1-3; no definite D call. V was pared by 5 bases and J by 2 bases, with 7 bases between. CDR1 and CDR2 from the germline V gene are MRHNA and SNTAGT. The CDR3 runs 13 residues. The DNA for the CDR3 is TGTGCCAGCAGTCCCGACCCTGGAAACACCATATATTTT. Translation gives CASSPDPGNTIYF.

This clonotype was counted a few times. The CDR3 coding sequence is TGTGCCAGCAGCCCCAGACGGGGCCTTCTCCACGCTAATGAAAAACTGTTTTTT. Translated: CASSPRRGLLHANEKLFF. This chain uses TRBV7-4 with TRBJ1-4, with D perhaps TRBD1 (5 bases). The V end was cut by 5 bases, the J end by 3 bases, with 22 bases between. Per the germline V gene, CDR1 is SGHVT and CDR2 is SQSDAQ. The CDR3 sequence is 18 residues long.

This clonotype was counted at least ten times. This chain uses TRBV2 with TRBJ2-7; 7 bases line up with TRBD2. CDR1 is SNHLY, CDR2 FYNNEI, per germline. J gave up 0 bases and V 7 bases, and 3 bases lay outside the gene matches. There are 13 residues in the CDR3. CDR3 protein: CASMGEGSYEQYF. In DNA form, the CDR3 reads TGTGCCAGCATGGGGGAGGGCTCCTACGAGCAGTACTTC.

This clonotype was recorded many times. The gene calls are TRBV30 and TRBJ2-1; D possibly corresponds to TRBD1 (7 bases). Trimming removed 4 bases from V and 7 bases from J, with 8 bases in between. CDR1 GTSNPN and CDR2 SVGIG come from the germline V gene (reference sequence). The CDR3 runs to 11 residues. The CDR3 coding sequence is TGTGCCTGGACAGGGGGGAATGAGCAGTTCTTC. It yields the protein CAWTGGNEQFF.

To note about this clonotype: Being one base from a much bigger clone, this may be a read error. This rearrangement joins TRBV7-9 to TRBJ2-5; perhaps TRBD2 as D (5 bases). CDR1 and CDR2 from the germline V gene are SEHNR and FQNEAQ (reference sequence). This CDR3 spans 14 amino acids. The CDR3 region has the DNA TGTGCCGGCAGCCAAGTTGCCAGAGGGGAGACCCAGTACTTC. Its translation is CAGSQVARGETQYF.

This clonotype was seen more than once but under ten times. The chain joins TRBV27 to TRBJ2-7; 10 nucleotides line up with TRBD2. CDR3 length: 16 residues. The germline V gene has CDR1 MNHEY and CDR2 SMNVEV (reference sequence). Unmatched junction bases numbered 16, after V lost 5 bases and J lost 9 bases. The CDR3 loop is CASSLTSGEIFVRQYF. The CDR3 DNA sequence: TGTGCCAGCAGTCTAACTAGCGGGGAAATTTTTGTGAGGCAGTACTTC.

This clonotype was seen at least ten times. The rearrangement uses TRBV20-1 and TRBJ2-1; the match to TRBD2 covers 9 bases. The germline CDR1 and CDR2 sequences are DFQATT and SNEGSKA (reference sequence). J gave up 8 bases and V 3 bases, and 11 bases lay outside the gene matches. This CDR3 is built from 15 residues. This chain's CDR3 is CSARTIAGAYHEQFF. The CDR3, as DNA: TGCAGTGCTAGGACCATAGCGGGAGCGTATCATGAGCAGTTCTTC.

This clonotype was detected ten times or more. The chain couples TRBV11-1 to TRBJ1-2, with a weak D call TRBD1 (6 bases). CDR1 is SGHAT, CDR2 FQDESV, per germline (reference sequence). This CDR3 is built from 15 residues. The V gene lost 1 base and the J gene lost 8 bases, with 17 bases spanning the gap. CDR3 sequence (DNA): TGTGCCAGCAGCTTAGAGGCAGGGGCGATGAAAGGCTACACCTTC. It translates to CASSLEAGAMKGYTF.

This clonotype was recorded at least ten times. The rearrangement links TRBV11-2 to TRBJ2-7; no firm D call. Germline V lookup: CDR1 SGHAT, CDR2 FQNNGV. Trimming stripped 6 bases from V and 5 bases from J, with 11 bases between. The CDR3 loop spans 12 amino acids. CDR3 region: CASSQGFNEQYF. The CDR3 coding sequence is TGTGCCAGCAGTCAAGGGTTTAACGAGCAGTACTTC.

This clonotype was detected ten times or more. The genes are TRBV30 and TRBJ1-1, with D hard to call. V lost 3 bases, J lost 0 bases, and 8 bases lay in between. The CDR3 loop spans 13 amino acids. The germline CDR1 and CDR2 sequences are GTSNPN and SVGIG (reference sequence). The CDR3 nucleotides are TGTGCCTGGAGGTTAGGGATGAACACTGAAGCTTTCTTT. This gives the protein CAWRLGMNTEAFF.

Ten or more counts support this clonotype. The genes are TRBV11-2 and TRBJ2-3, with TRBD2 identical over 7 bases. Germline V CDR1 and CDR2: SGHAT, FQNNGV. CDR3 length equals 13 residues. Germline trimming cut 3 bases from V and 6 bases from J; bases unmatched to any gene: 3. CDR3 region: CASSFAGVDTQYF. CDR3 coding DNA: TGTGCCAGCAGCTTTGCGGGAGTTGATACGCAGTATTTT. The full variable domain, with the rest looked up from reference TRBV11-2 and TRBJ2-3, is EAGVAQSPRYKIIEKRQSVAFWCNPISGHATLYWYQQILGQGPKLLIQFQNNGVVDDSQLPKDRFSAERLKGVDSTLKIQPAKLEDSAVYLCASSFAGVDTQYFGPGTRLTVL.

The table lists this clonotype with many counts. This sequence joins TRBV6-5 and TRBJ2-7; 10 bases map to TRBD2. V lost 5 bases and J lost 3; bases outside the gene matches: 4. CDR1 MNHEY and CDR2 SVGAGI come from the germline V gene. The CDR3 is 14 residues long. The CDR3 reads CASSPLAGSYEQYF. In DNA form, the CDR3 reads TGTGCCAGCAGTCCACTAGCGGGGAGCTACGAGCAGTACTTC.

This clonotype was picked up many times. The chain employs TRBV29-1 and TRBJ2-7; 7 nucleotides align to TRBD1. Unmatched junction bases numbered 6, after V lost 7 bases and J lost 0 bases. This CDR3 comprises 13 residues. Germline V gives CDR1 SQVTM, CDR2 ANQGSEA. CDR3 nucleotides: TGCAGCGGATCGGACAGGAGCTCCTACGAGCAGTACTTC. Translated: CSGSDRSSYEQYF.